This TCR beta chain was sequenced during a study of cytomegalovirus exposure and HLA in healthy donors. Study results and caveats: Presence/absence analyses assumed roughly uniform sequencing depth across donors, which may not hold. Most likely, a cluster of highly shared sequence variants arose as a sequencing artifact. Researchers catalogued some 160 TCR beta chains as cytomegalovirus-associated.

V gave up 8 bases and J gave up 0 bases, with 13 bases separating them. The CDR3 is made up of 14 amino acids. Germline V gene lookup returns CDR1 MNHEY and CDR2 SMNVEV (reference sequence). The donors gave bone marrow, and they were healthy. A word on this clone: Its antigen is as yet unknown.

This PCR relied on a set of 60 Vbeta primers and 13 Jbeta primers. TCRdb keeps only in-frame clones here, not all; method: immunoSEQ multiplex PCR. Among under 140,000 clones, around three quarters were seen once, and the ten largest hold around 1.3%. Sequencing was done on a sample of PBMCs. The TCR comes from a woman aged 25 to 39 in good health and CMV-seronegative. The chain links TRBV27 to TRBJ1-1; perhaps TRBD1 as D (6 bases). CDR3 nucleotide sequence: TGTGCCAGCCTCGCGACAGGTATGAACACTGAAGCTTTCTTT. Translation: CASLATGMNTEAFF.